Each of the 31 T cell receptor beta chains below was sequenced from the same sample in a study of T cell responses to AZD1222 COVID-19 vaccine. Only in-frame clones appear in the TCRdb table, and some are missing; sequencing was by immunoSEQ multiplex PCR. The repertoire has more than 65,000 clones, approximately 87% of them found once; the top ten carry about 23%. Sequencing used peripheral blood, obtained 28 days after the second AZD1222 dose. These receptors all come from an adult who received the AZD1222 COVID-19 vaccine.

There are a few counts of this clone. The chain links TRBV4-1 to TRBJ2-5; D uncertain. Germline loops: CDR1 MGHRA, CDR2 YSYEKL. Trimming left V 0 bases short and J 5 bases short, with 4 bases between. The CDR3 sequence is 12 residues long. CDR3 region: CASSQDLETQYF. CDR3 nucleotides: TGCGCCAGCAGCCAAGATCTGGAGACCCAGTACTTC.

The J gene is TRBJ2-7, the V gene TRBV28, with D hard to call. Germline CDR1 is MDHEN and CDR2 is SYDVKM. V was pared by 5 bases and J by 7 bases, with 15 bases between. This CDR3 is built from 13 residues. The CDR3 spells CASSRAPVAEQYF. CDR3 sequence (DNA): TGTGCCAGCAGTCGCGCCCCGGTGGCAGAGCAGTACTTC.

This chain links TRBV19 with TRBJ2-1; D is uncertain. CDR3 size: 13 residues. V lost 2 bases and J 4 bases, leaving 6 bases between the germline ends. CDR1 is LNHDA, CDR2 SQIVND, per germline (reference sequence). As DNA, the CDR3 is TGTGCCAGTAGTATATCCTTTTACAATGAGCAGTTCTTC. This encodes CASSISFYNEQFF.

V gene TRBV5-1 combines with J gene TRBJ1-1; D not resolved. This CDR3 is built from 15 residues. V lost 0 bases to trimming and J lost 1 base, with 10 bases between them. Germline CDR1 and CDR2: SGHRS and YFSETQ. The CDR3 region is CASSLAVAGNTEAFF. CDR3 bases: TGCGCCAGCAGCTTGGCCGTTGCAGGGAACACTGAAGCTTTCTTT.

The chain joins TRBV5-5 to TRBJ1-3; TRBD1 is a possible D gene (6 bases). From germline, CDR1 is SGHKS and CDR2 YYEKEE (reference sequence). The CDR3 runs to 16 residues. V was clipped by 4 bases and J by 5 bases, with 19 bases between them. This chain's CDR3 is CASSLGGKGNRNTIYF. The CDR3 region has the DNA TGTGCCAGCAGCCTAGGGGGGAAGGGTAATCGAAACACCATATATTTT.

The CDR3 spells CASSLRGSGLNTEAFF. The CDR3 DNA sequence: TGTGCCAGCAGCTTAAGAGGGTCGGGGCTGAACACTGAAGCTTTCTTT. The chain carries TRBV13 and TRBJ1-1; tentative D call: TRBD1 (5 bases). Trimming removed 2 bases at V and 0 bases at J, with 13 bases between. The CDR3 length is 16 residues. Germline assignment: CDR1 PRHDT and CDR2 FYEKMQ (reference sequence). The full variable domain, rest sourced from reference TRBV13 and TRBJ1-1, is AAGVIQSPRHLIKEKRETATLKCYPIPRHDTVYWYQQGPGQDPQFLISFYEKMQSDKGSIPDRFSAQQFSDYHSELNMSSLELGDSALYFCASSLRGSGLNTEAFFGQGTRLTVV.

The chain carries TRBV30 and TRBJ1-2; 9 bases are a match to TRBD1. V was clipped by 3 bases and J by 2 bases; unmatched bases: 4. CDR3 length equals 14 residues. The V gene's germline CDR1 is GTSNPN and CDR2 SVGIG (reference sequence). This chain's CDR3 is CAWREGQGNYGYTF. CDR3 nucleotides: TGTGCCTGGAGAGAAGGACAGGGGAACTATGGCTACACCTTC.

The chain recombines TRBV2 with TRBJ2-7; TRBD1 agrees at 9 bases. The germline CDR1 and CDR2 sequences are SNHLY and FYNNEI. V lost 10 bases and J lost 6; bases outside the gene matches: 10. The CDR3 spans 13 residues. The CDR3 sequence: CAIPGQGASEQYF. CDR3 DNA sequence: TGTGCCATCCCGGGACAGGGAGCGAGCGAGCAGTACTTC.

In its sample, this clone was seen once. This chain connects TRBV5-6 to TRBJ1-1; D perhaps matches TRBD1 (6 bases). The V end was cut by 5 bases, the J end by 4 bases, with 15 bases between. The CDR3 has 14 residues. Germline V gives CDR1 SGHDT, CDR2 YYEEEE. The CDR3 reads CASSFIRGGTEAFF. CDR3 coding DNA: TGTGCCAGCAGTTTTATCAGAGGGGGCACTGAAGCTTTCTTT.

The CDR3: CASSSQGVGEQYF. In DNA form, the CDR3 reads TGTGCCAGCAGTTCACAGGGGGTTGGCGAGCAGTACTTC. V usage is TRBV6-4 and J usage is TRBJ2-7; 8 bases are a match to TRBD1. Germline V lookup: CDR1 MRHNA, CDR2 SNTAGT. CDR3 length: 13 residues. Trimming took 5 bases from V and 6 from J; bases not matched to a gene: 6.

The chain carries TRBV15 and TRBJ2-2, with TRBD1 as a possible D gene (6 bases). The germline V and J ends were trimmed by 1 base and 5 bases, with 11 bases remaining between them. Germline V gives CDR1 LNHNV, CDR2 YYDKDF (reference sequence). CDR3 length equals 15 residues. CDR3 in DNA: TGTGCCACCAGCAGAGCTCCAGGGGCTACCGGGGAGCTGTTTTTT. This sequence encodes CATSRAPGATGELFF.

This chain's CDR3 is CASSQSGKSSGNTIYF. In DNA, the CDR3 is TGTGCCAGCAGCCAATCAGGGAAGAGCTCTGGAAACACCATATATTTT. The chain has TRBV3-1 (or the pseudogene TRBV3-2) and TRBJ1-3; maybe TRBD1 (5 bases). Germline V CDR1 and CDR2: LGHDT, YNNKEL (reference sequence). The CDR3 length is 16 residues. V was trimmed by 2 bases and J by 0 bases, leaving 11 bases between them.

The chain links TRBV5-1 to TRBJ1-2, with D possibly being TRBD1 (5 bases). CDR1 is SGHRS, CDR2 YFSETQ, per germline. The CDR3 length is 15 residues. Trimming cost V 7 bases and J 7 bases, with 23 bases left between them. CDR3 coding DNA: TGCGCCAGCGGGAAGTTGACAGCTAACTATGGTGGCTACACCTTC. The encoded protein is CASGKLTANYGGYTF.

The V and J genes are TRBV6-5 and TRBJ1-5; a possible D gene is TRBD1 (5 bases). CDR1 is MNHEY and CDR2 is SVGAGI in the germline V gene. V was trimmed by 6 bases and J by 3 bases, leaving 12 bases between them. This CDR3 has 14 amino acids. The CDR3 nucleotides read TGTGCCAGCAGAGTCGGGGCCTTCAATCAGCCCCAGCATTTT. This codes for CASRVGAFNQPQHF.

J is TRBJ1-6 and V is TRBV7-2; D is unresolved. The CDR3 contains 11 residues. Germline V gene sequence: CDR1 SGHTA, CDR2 FQGNSA. Trimming took off 4 bases at V and 8 bases at J, with 3 bases between the two ends. The CDR3 is CASSSYSPLHF. In DNA form, the CDR3 reads TGTGCCAGCAGCTCTTATTCACCCCTCCACTTT. The full variable domain, its missing parts supplied by reference TRBV7-2 and TRBJ1-6, is GAGVSQSPSNKVTEKGKDVELRCDPISGHTALYWYRQSLGQGLEFLIYFQGNSAPDKSGLPSDRFSAERTGGSVSTLTIQRTQQEDSAVYLCASSSYSPLHFGNGTRLTVT.

V and J are TRBV27 and TRBJ1-5; tentatively, D is TRBD1 (5 bases). Germline CDR1 reads MNHEY; CDR2 reads SMNVEV (reference sequence). This CDR3 comprises 15 residues. The V end was cut by 5 bases, the J end by 1 base, with 12 bases between. The CDR3, as DNA: TGTGCCAGCAGTCCGCTGGGGGAAAGCAATCAGCCCCAGCATTTT. This encodes CASSPLGESNQPQHF.

The rearrangement uses TRBV5-4 and TRBJ2-5; D gene uncertain. The CDR3 is 12 amino acids. The germline V gene encodes CDR1 SGHNT and CDR2 YYREEE (reference sequence). The V and J ends lost 4 bases and 1 base respectively, with 5 bases between them. CDR3 in amino acids: CASSGFQETQYF. CDR3 coding DNA: TGTGCCAGCAGCGGTTTCCAAGAGACCCAGTACTTC. The full variable domain, rest sourced from reference TRBV5-4 and TRBJ2-5, is ETGVTQSPTHLIKTRGQQVTLRCSSQSGHNTVSWYQQALGQGPQFIFQYYREEENGRGNFPPRFSGLQFPNYSSELNVNALELDDSALYLCASSGFQETQYFGPGTRLLVL.

In this sample, this clone turned up a few times. The chain combines TRBV11-2 with TRBJ1-1; the D is unclear. Germline V CDR1 and CDR2: SGHAT, FQNNGV. The CDR3 extends over 15 amino acids. Between the trimmed V and J ends, which lost 5 bases and 4 bases, there was a span of 17 bases. The CDR3 sequence: CASSPRNPESTEAFF. DNA for the CDR3: TGTGCCAGCAGCCCCCGAAACCCTGAGAGCACTGAAGCTTTCTTT. Drawing the rest from reference TRBV11-2 and TRBJ1-1, the complete variable domain is EAGVAQSPRYKIIEKRQSVAFWCNPISGHATLYWYQQILGQGPKLLIQFQNNGVVDDSQLPKDRFSAERLKGVDSTLKIQPAKLEDSAVYLCASSPRNPESTEAFFGQGTRLTVV.

The table lists this clone with a few counts. The chain joins TRBV10-1 to TRBJ2-7; D not certain. The CDR3 spans 13 residues. V shed 3 bases and J shed 6 bases, with 12 bases lying between them. The V gene's germline CDR1 is WNHNN and CDR2 SYGVQD (reference sequence). CDR3 nucleotide sequence: TGCGCCAGCAGTGACCCGACGGCGCCCGAGCAGTACTTC. It codes for CASSDPTAPEQYF.

This clone was seen once. J is TRBJ1-1 and V is TRBV10-2, with D perhaps TRBD1 (5 bases). Germline-derived CDR1 and CDR2 are WSHSY and SAAADI. The CDR3 contains 14 residues. The V end lost 3 bases, the J end lost 3 bases, and 11 bases lay between the germline ends. CDR3 sequence: CASSDPGYYTEAFF. Written as DNA, the CDR3 is TGCGCCAGCAGTGATCCAGGGTATTACACTGAAGCTTTCTTT.

The rearrangement uses TRBV28 and TRBJ2-7; D is perhaps TRBD1 (5 bases). V shed 6 bases and J shed 6 bases, with 9 bases lying between them. This CDR3 comprises 11 residues. Per the germline V gene, CDR1 is MDHEN and CDR2 is SYDVKM. The CDR3 coding sequence is TGTGCCAGCAGCTTAGGGGCCGAGCAGTACTTC. It yields the protein CASSLGAEQYF.

The rearrangement uses TRBV19 and TRBJ2-6; no clear D gene. Trimming took off 7 bases at V and 1 base at J, with 8 bases between the two ends. The CDR3 spans 14 residues. Per the germline V gene, CDR1 is LNHDA and CDR2 is SQIVND (reference sequence). CDR3 sequence (DNA): TGTGCCAGTACCGATAGGTCTGGGGCCAACGTCCTGACTTTC. Translation: CASTDRSGANVLTF.

The rearrangement uses TRBV11-3 and TRBJ2-5; 9 bases map to TRBD2. The CDR3 contains 18 residues. The V segment lost 3 bases and the J segment 3 bases; nucleotides outside the gene matches: 14. The V gene's germline CDR1 is SGHNT and CDR2 YENEEA. Here the CDR3 reads CASSFRRFSGGREETQYF. CDR3 nucleotides: TGTGCCAGCAGCTTTAGGCGATTTAGCGGGGGCCGCGAAGAGACCCAGTACTTC.

This chain connects TRBV3-1 (or the pseudogene TRBV3-2) to TRBJ2-2; D gene uncertain. CDR3 length: 14 amino acids. CDR1 is LGHDT, CDR2 YNNKEL, per germline (reference sequence). Trimming shortened V by 5 bases and J by 2 bases, and 9 bases separated the two germline ends. The CDR3 bases are TGTGCCAGCAGCTACCGTAGAAACACCGGGGAGCTGTTTTTT. Protein sequence: CASSYRRNTGELFF.

The chain joins TRBV19 to TRBJ1-1; D not resolved. The V and J ends lost 3 bases and 8 bases respectively, with 10 bases between them. The germline gives CDR1 LNHDA, CDR2 SQIVND (reference sequence). This CDR3 has 12 residues. This CDR3 reads CASSILGREAFF. DNA for the CDR3: TGTGCCAGTAGTATTTTGGGCAGAGAAGCTTTCTTT.

The genes are TRBV30 and TRBJ1-2, with TRBD1 matching 8 bases. CDR3 length: 14 residues. The J segment lost 8 bases and the V segment lost 0 bases, leaving 8 bases of the junction unmatched. Germline loops: CDR1 GTSNPN, CDR2 SVGIG (reference sequence). This chain's CDR3 is CAWSVWQGAGGYTF. Here the CDR3 DNA reads TGTGCCTGGAGTGTATGGCAGGGGGCTGGCGGCTACACCTTC.

The chain has TRBV12-3 or TRBV12-4 and TRBJ2-5; the D is unclear. This CDR3 has 13 residues. The V gene lost 1 base and the J gene lost 5 bases, with 8 bases spanning the gap. CDR3 region: CASSLGGGETQYF. The CDR3 DNA reads as TGTGCCAGCAGTTTAGGGGGTGGGGAGACCCAGTACTTC.

The V and J genes are TRBV19 and TRBJ2-1; D ambiguous. V was cut by 1 base and J by 3 bases, with 7 bases left in between. The CDR3 totals 14 residues. The germline V gene has CDR1 LNHDA and CDR2 SQIVND (reference sequence). The CDR3 DNA sequence: TGTGCCAGTAGTATAGCCGCAGGCTACAATGAGCAGTTCTTC. Translated: CASSIAAGYNEQFF.

The rearrangement joins TRBV6-5 to TRBJ1-6, with D possibly being TRBD1 (5 bases). The CDR3 loop spans 16 amino acids. The ends were cut back, 0 bases at V and 9 bases at J, with 15 bases in the middle. The germline V gene encodes CDR1 MNHEY and CDR2 SVGAGI. CDR3 amino acids: CASSYSWQTGGSPLHF. The CDR3, as DNA: TGTGCCAGCAGTTACTCGTGGCAGACTGGGGGTTCACCCCTCCACTTT.

CDR3 sequence: CASSFDSGAYEQYF. In DNA, the CDR3 is TGTGCCAGCAGCTTCGATAGTGGTGCCTACGAGCAGTACTTC. This chain uses TRBV5-4 with TRBJ2-7; D is ambiguous. Germline V gene sequence: CDR1 SGHNT, CDR2 YYREEE (reference sequence). Trimming took off 2 bases at V and 2 bases at J, with 11 bases between the two ends. CDR3 size: 14 residues. Using reference TRBV5-4 and TRBJ2-7 for the parts outside the CDR3, the full variable domain is ETGVTQSPTHLIKTRGQQVTLRCSSQSGHNTVSWYQQALGQGPQFIFQYYREEENGRGNFPPRFSGLQFPNYSSELNVNALELDDSALYLCASSFDSGAYEQYFGPGTRLTVT.

The rearrangement uses TRBV5-5 and TRBJ1-6; D is unresolved. The CDR3 covers 13 residues. Germline V gene sequence: CDR1 SGHKS, CDR2 YYEKEE (reference sequence). The V end lost 0 bases, the J end lost 7 bases, and 5 bases lay between the germline ends. CDR3 residues: CASSLVRNSPLHF. In DNA form, the CDR3 reads TGTGCCAGCAGCTTGGTTCGGAATTCACCCCTCCACTTT.